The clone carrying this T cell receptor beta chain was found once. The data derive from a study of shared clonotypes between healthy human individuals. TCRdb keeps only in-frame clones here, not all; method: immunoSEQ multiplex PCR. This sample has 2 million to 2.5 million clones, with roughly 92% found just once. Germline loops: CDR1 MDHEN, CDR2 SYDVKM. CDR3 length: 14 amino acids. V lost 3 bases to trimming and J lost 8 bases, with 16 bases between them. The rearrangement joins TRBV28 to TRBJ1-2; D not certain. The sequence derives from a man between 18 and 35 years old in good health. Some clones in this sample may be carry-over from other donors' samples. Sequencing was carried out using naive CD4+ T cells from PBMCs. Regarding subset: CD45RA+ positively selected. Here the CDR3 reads CASSFPRGVEGYTF. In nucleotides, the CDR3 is TGTGCCAGCAGTTTTCCCCGCGGCGTCGAAGGCTACACCTTC.